The source of this T cell receptor (beta chain) is a study of T cells in Graves' hyperthyroidism and ophthalmopathy. Regarding the study as a whole: From stable hyperthyroidism, ophthalmopathy was set apart by a 13 V-J model.

Disease duration was under 3 months in the ophthalmopathy patients, who also had a Clinical Activity Score of at least 3 and a NOSPECS grade of at least 4. Pregnant or lactating patients were excluded, as were those with uncontrolled infection or other autoimmune disease. Each diagnosis was grounded in clinical symptoms, serum thyroxine and TRAb, thyroid ultrasound, and orbital computed tomography. To note about this clonotype: Its antigen is still unknown. A much larger clone lies one base from this, so it may be a read error.

Deletions cut 4 bases from V and 3 bases from J, with 8 bases between. CDR1 and CDR2 from the germline V gene are SGHTS and YDEGEE. This CDR3 spans 13 amino acids. RNA transcripts gave rise to amplified TCR beta CDR3 regions. First-round RT-PCR of the TCR CDR3 relied on the HTBI primer set. MiXCR, run by TCRdb on the multiplex PCR reads, gives a single entry per CDR3 protein. The table includes 560,000 or so distinct CDR3 sequences, 15% to 20% detected once. This TCR was recovered from a man aged 35-49 years with Graves' ophthalmopathy. The rearrangement links TRBV5-8 to TRBJ2-1; D is uncertain. Sequencing was carried out using blood. The CDR3, as DNA: TGTGCCAGCAGCCCCTGGGACTACAATGAGCAGTTCTTC. It yields the protein CASSPWDYNEQFF.